These 19 T cell receptor beta chains originate from one sample sequenced in a study of early T cells in non-severe SARS-CoV-2 infection. TCRdb re-called the 5' RACE reads through MiXCR, storing one row per CDR3 protein. The data contain about 33,000 distinct CDR3 sequences, about 5% of them singletons. Sequenced: whole blood. The receptors were gathered from an adult who was a healthcare worker with PCR-confirmed SARS-CoV-2 infection or an uninfected control (not recorded which).

The chain links TRBV14 to TRBJ1-5; D not resolved. Germline-derived CDR1 and CDR2 are SGHDN and FVKESK. The CDR3 sequence is 13 residues long. Trimming took off 1 base at V and 5 bases at J, with 6 bases between the two ends. The CDR3 spells CASSQGPDQPQHF. The CDR3, as DNA: TGTGCCAGCAGCCAAGGACCAGATCAGCCCCAGCATTTT. The whole variable domain, remainder taken from reference TRBV14 and TRBJ1-5, is EAGVTQFPSHSVIEKGQTVTLRCDPISGHDNLYWYRRVMGKEIKFLLHFVKESKQDESGMPNNRFLAERTGGTYSTLKVQPAELEDSGVYFCASSQGPDQPQHFGDGTRLSIL.

J is TRBJ2-7 and V is TRBV20-1; unclear D gene. The V end was cut by 0 bases, the J end by 5 bases, with 5 bases between. The CDR3 sequence is 11 residues long. Germline V gene sequence: CDR1 DFQATT, CDR2 SNEGSKA (reference sequence). The CDR3 bases are TGCAGTGCTAGAGATGTAAACGAGCAGTACTTC. This gives the protein CSARDVNEQYF.

DNA of the CDR3: TGTGCCAGCAGTGAAATAGGGAACGAGCAGTACTTC. Its protein is CASSEIGNEQYF. V and J are TRBV6-1 and TRBJ2-7; D is undetermined. The CDR3 extends over 12 amino acids. The V gene's germline CDR1 is MNHNS and CDR2 SASEGT. Between the trimmed V and J ends, which lost 2 bases and 5 bases, there was a span of 7 bases.

This chain joins TRBV20-1 and TRBJ1-5; D gene unclear. Trimming took 1 base from V and 2 from J, leaving 6 bases between them. Germline V lookup: CDR1 DFQATT, CDR2 SNEGSKA (reference sequence). The CDR3 sequence is 13 residues long. In nucleotides, the CDR3 is TGCAGTGCTAGAGCGTCTGGCAATCAGCCCCAGCATTTT. Protein sequence: CSARASGNQPQHF.

The rearrangement uses TRBV2 and TRBJ2-5, with D uncertain. This CDR3 has 14 amino acids. V gave up 4 bases and J gave up 1 base, with 10 bases separating them. Germline CDR1 SNHLY, CDR2 FYNNEI. This CDR3 is CASSAPPAQETQYF. The DNA of the CDR3 is TGTGCCAGCAGTGCCCCTCCGGCCCAAGAGACCCAGTACTTC.

The chain couples TRBV20-1 to TRBJ1-1; D ambiguous. This CDR3 is built from 13 residues. Germline V gene data show CDR1 as DFQATT and CDR2 as SNEGSKA (reference sequence). V shed 1 base and J shed 0 bases, with 6 bases lying between them. In DNA form, the CDR3 reads TGCAGTGCTAGAGTAAACTTGAACACTGAAGCTTTCTTT. Translating gives CSARVNLNTEAFF.

This clonotype showed up many times. The V gene is TRBV9, the J gene TRBJ1-4; D is unresolved. Trimming took off 9 bases at V and 7 bases at J, with 16 bases between the two ends. Germline V gives CDR1 SGDLS, CDR2 YYNGEE. The CDR3 consists of 13 residues. In DNA form, the CDR3 reads TGTGCCACTCCCTCCCACTTAGGTGAAAAACTGTTTTTT. Encoded protein: CATPSHLGEKLFF. The full variable domain, completed using reference TRBV9 and TRBJ1-4, is DSGVTQTPKHLITATGQRVTLRCSPRSGDLSVYWYQQSLDQGLQFLIQYYNGEERAKGNILERFSAQQFPDLHSELNLSSLELGDSALYFCATPSHLGEKLFFGSGTQLSVL.

This clonotype was seen only a few times. The chain has TRBV29-1 and TRBJ1-2; no firm D call. Trimming shortened V by 2 bases and J by 2 bases, and 6 bases separated the two germline ends. The CDR3 extends over 12 amino acids. Germline values: CDR1 SQVTM, CDR2 ANQGSEA. The CDR3 region is CSVEIQNYGYTF. The CDR3 DNA reads as TGCAGCGTTGAAATTCAAAACTATGGCTACACCTTC.

V usage is TRBV6-5 and J usage is TRBJ1-2, with D possibly being TRBD1 (5 bases). Germline V gene data show CDR1 as MNHEY and CDR2 as SVGAGI. CDR3 size: 16 residues. Trimming removed 0 bases at V and 1 base at J, with 12 bases between. The CDR3 region has the DNA TGTGCCAGCAGTTACTCGAGACTCCAGGGTAACTATGGCTACACCTTC. Its translation is CASSYSRLQGNYGYTF.

This clonotype has ten or more counts. The chain is built from TRBV12-3 or TRBV12-4 and TRBJ2-7; no reliable D call. V was pared by 6 bases and J by 3 bases, with 15 bases between. The CDR3 spans 14 residues. CDR3 bases: TGTGCCAGCAGCACGACCCTGTACTTCTACGAGCAGTACTTC. As protein: CASSTTLYFYEQYF.

As regards this clonotype: This could be a read error, since a much larger clone is one nucleotide away. This chain connects TRBV7-9 to TRBJ2-5; D perhaps matches TRBD1 (5 bases). CDR3 length: 14 residues. From germline, CDR1 is SEHNR and CDR2 FQNEAQ (reference sequence). V lost 0 bases, J lost 6 bases, and 11 bases lay in between. In nucleotides, the CDR3 is TGTGCCAGCAGCTTAGCGGGGCAGGCGAAGACCCAGTACTTC. It is translated as CASSLAGQAKTQYF. Using reference TRBV7-9 and TRBJ2-5 for the parts outside the CDR3, the full variable domain is DTGVSQNPRHKITKRGQNVTFRCDPISEHNRLYWYRQTLGQGPEFLTYFQNEAQLEKSRLLSDRFSAERPKGSFSTLEIQRTEQGDSAMYLCASSLAGQAKTQYFGPGTRLLVL.

The genes are TRBV7-9 and TRBJ2-1; D unclear. The length of the CDR3 is 13 residues. The germline V gene has CDR1 SEHNR and CDR2 FQNEAQ (reference sequence). With 1 base removed from V and 5 bases from J, the gap between germline ends came to 6 bases. This CDR3 reads CASSLDRNNEQFF. The CDR3 DNA is TGTGCCAGCAGCTTAGACAGAAACAATGAGCAGTTCTTC.

This sequence joins TRBV10-2 and TRBJ2-6; 7 bases are a match to TRBD1. CDR3 size: 19 residues. Losses at the gene ends were 6 bases for V and 2 bases for J; bases not matched to a gene: 16. Germline assignment: CDR1 WSHSY and CDR2 SAAADI. The CDR3 coding sequence is TGCGCCAGCAGGGACCCCTGGGAAGGGGGCTTTGCTGGGGCCAACGTCCTGACTTTC. This gives the protein CASRDPWEGGFAGANVLTF.

V and J are TRBV2 and TRBJ1-5; 8 bases line up with TRBD1. J lost 7 bases, V lost 6 bases, and 5 bases had no gene match. Germline lookup yields CDR1 SNHLY and CDR2 FYNNEI. CDR3 size: 13 residues. This chain's CDR3 is CASRDREGQPQHF. The DNA of the CDR3 is TGTGCCAGCAGGGACAGGGAGGGACAGCCCCAGCATTTT.

A few counts support this clonotype. The V gene is TRBV6-5, the J gene TRBJ2-3, with D possibly TRBD2 on 5 matching bases. The CDR3 loop spans 16 amino acids. V lost 2 bases and J 1 base, leaving 13 bases between the germline ends. Looked up from germline, CDR1 is MNHEY and CDR2 is SVGAGI. CDR3 sequence: CASSYRRGIGTDTQYF. In nucleotides, the CDR3 is TGTGCCAGCAGTTACCGTCGGGGTATCGGCACAGATACGCAGTATTTT.

This clonotype was observed at least ten times. The chain links TRBV11-3 to TRBJ2-5; 10 positions agree with TRBD2. Germline CDR1 reads SGHNT; CDR2 reads YENEEA. After removal of 1 base from V and 3 bases from J, the junction contained 2 bases not matched to a gene. CDR3 length equals 15 residues. CDR3 sequence: CASSLASGGEETQYF. CDR3 DNA: TGTGCCAGCAGCTTAGCAAGCGGGGGGGAAGAGACCCAGTACTTC.

Ten or more counts support this clonotype. The chain links TRBV7-9 to TRBJ1-4, with D possibly TRBD1 on 6 matching bases. Germline loops: CDR1 SEHNR, CDR2 FQNEAQ (reference sequence). The CDR3 has 15 amino acids. Between the trimmed V and J ends, which lost 5 bases and 8 bases, there was a span of 18 bases. The CDR3 DNA follows: TGTGCCAGCAGCGATGGGGGCCCAAAGGGCGAAAAACTGTTTTTT. Translation gives CASSDGGPKGEKLFF.

This clonotype appeared many times. The genes are TRBV6-6 and TRBJ1-5; TRBD1 agrees at 8 bases. CDR3 size: 14 residues. V trimming: 4 bases; J trimming: 7 bases; junction bases outside the gene matches: 6. In germline, CDR1 is MNHNY, CDR2 SVGAGI (reference sequence). The CDR3 sequence is CASSFGQGSQPQHF. The CDR3, as DNA: TGTGCCAGCAGTTTCGGACAGGGAAGCCAGCCCCAGCATTTT.

This clonotype was seen ten or more times. The chain recombines TRBV5-5 with TRBJ2-1; the match to TRBD2 covers 11 bases. V shed 3 bases and J 7 bases; nucleotides not matched to a gene: 6. Looked up from germline, CDR1 is SGHKS and CDR2 is YYEKEE (reference sequence). The CDR3 length is 15 residues. In DNA, the CDR3 is TGTGCCAGCAGCTCACTAGCGGGGGTGGGGAATGAGCAGTTCTTC. Translated: CASSSLAGVGNEQFF.